The clone carrying this T cell receptor (beta chain) was observed a few times. This CDR3 contains 15 residues. J was trimmed by 1 base and V by 4 bases; bases with no gene match: 7. Germline V CDR1 and CDR2: SGHVS, FQNEAQ. The repertoire was sequenced with immunoSEQ multiplex PCR; TCRdb's copy has only in-frame clones and lacks some. The sample holds 650,000 to 800,000 clones, about 87% seen once. The entry originates in a study of blood T cell repertoires in COVID-19. This TCR came from a woman younger than 30 with acute or convalescent COVID-19. Sequencing was performed on peripheral blood. The chain is built from TRBV7-8 and TRBJ2-7, with TRBD1 matching 7 bases. CDR3 coding DNA: TGTGCCAGCAGCTCGCCGCGCAGGGGGTCCTACGAGCAGTACTTC. Its protein is CASSSPRRGSYEQYF.